This T cell receptor beta chain derives from a study of cytomegalovirus exposure and HLA in healthy donors. Study-wide results and caveats: The authors reported that TCR beta sequences could predict HLA-A and HLA-B alleles. These predictions were accurate for most subjects in the first cohort. Presence/absence comparisons presumed near-even sequencing depth among donors.

This clone was found a few times. Its matching antigen is unknown. Primers: 60 Vbeta forward and 13 Jbeta reverse. Only in-frame clones appear in the TCRdb table, and some are missing; sequencing was by immunoSEQ multiplex PCR. This sample yields some 200,000 clones, of which 70% to 80% are seen a single time; approximately 0.4% belongs to the top ten. Germline CDR1 reads MNHNS; CDR2 reads SASEGT. The CDR3 loop spans 12 amino acids. The V gene lost 4 bases and the J gene lost 7 bases, with 7 bases spanning the gap. The V and J genes are TRBV6-1 and TRBJ1-4, with no clear D. Sequencing was performed on PBMCs. The clonotype originates from a male donor in good health and CMV-seropositive. The CDR3 DNA follows: TGTGCCAGCAGTGCCCCGGGTGAAAAACTGTTTTTT. Its translation: CASSAPGEKLFF.